These T cell receptor beta chains were read from a single sample in a study of regulatory T cells in long-lasting Graves disease. TCRdb used MiXCR to reprocess the multiplex PCR reads, holding one entry per CDR3 protein. The table shows around 460,000 distinct CDR3 sequences, with approximately 23% occurring only once. The sample was peripheral blood mononuclear cells (PBMCs), taken when the disease was refractory, from a patient treated with antithyroid drugs. The receptors come from a female donor with Graves disease. CDR3s include the opening cysteine and the closing phenylalanine or tryptophan. A D gene is named only where the DNA matches it firmly. A row's size may be missing; if present it is once, few, many or a size class.

>once|TRBD2|15|TRBV18|TRBJ2-4
TGTGCCAGCTCACCCAATAGCGGGGACAAAAACATTCAGTACTTC
CASSPNSGDKNIQYF
>many|NA|17|TRBV28|TRBJ1-6
TGTGCCAGCACCATGATATTGGACAGCATAGCGGGGTCACCCCTCCACTTT
CASTMILDSIAGSPLHF
>NA|TRBD2|16|TRBV2|TRBJ2-3
TGTGCCAGCGGGAGACTAGCGGGGGGCGGCACAGATACGCAGTATTTT
CASGRLAGGGTDTQYF
>many|NA|12|TRBV12-3/TRBV12-4|TRBJ1-1
TGTGCCAGCAGTTTTGAACGCGGGGGAGCTTTCTTT
CASSFERGGAFF
>few|TRBD1|15|TRBV20-1|TRBJ1-2
TGCAGTGCTAGAGATCCGGGACAGGGAAACTATGGCTACACCTTC
CSARDPGQGNYGYTF
>NA|TRBD1|16|TRBV7-9|TRBJ2-2
TGTGCCAGCAGCTCCCGACAGGGAACGCGAACCGGGGAGCTGTTTTTT
CASSSRQGTRTGELFF
>NA|NA|10|TRBV5-1|TRBJ2-5
TGCGCCAGCAGCCCTCCGCTCCCAAACTTC
CASSPPLPNF
>NA|NA|14|TRBV6-2/TRBV6-3|TRBJ2-5
TGTGCCAGCAGTTACGGACAGTCGGGGGAGACCCAGTACTTC
CASSYGQSGETQYF
>NA|NA|13|TRBV5-6|TRBJ2-3
TGTGCCAGCAGCCCCTCCGGTGCGGATACGCAGTATTTT
CASSPSGADTQYF
>NA|TRBD1|14|TRBV24-1|TRBJ1-3
TGTGCCACCAGTGGTTCAGGGGGAGGAAACACCATATATTTT
CATSGSGGGNTIYF
>many|NA|14|TRBV11-2|TRBJ2-5
TGTGCCAGCAGTCCCCGGGGGGCCGTGGAGACCCAGTACTTC
CASSPRGAVETQYF
>many|NA|16|TRBV11-2|TRBJ1-1
TGTGCCAGCAGCCCGAGGACCCGGGATTGGAACACTGAAGCTTTCTTT
CASSPRTRDWNTEAFF
>NA|NA|14|TRBV13|TRBJ2-7
TGTGCCAGCAGCTCATCCGGGACCACTGGCGAGCAGTACTTC
CASSSSGTTGEQYF
>few|NA|18|TRBV3-1|TRBJ1-2
TGTGCCAGCAGCCAAGATCACATCGGGACCTACAACCGGGGAGGCTACACCTTC
CASSQDHIGTYNRGGYTF
>many|NA|15|TRBV28|TRBJ1-6
TGTGCCAGCAGTTTTCAGAGCTCCTATAATTCACCCCTCCACTTT
CASSFQSSYNSPLHF
>NA|NA|13|TRBV20-1|TRBJ1-5
TGCAGTGTCAAAACAGGTAGCAATCAGCCCCAGCATTTT
CSVKTGSNQPQHF
>many|NA|15|TRBV12-3/TRBV12-4|TRBJ2-5
TGTGCCAGCAGTCCCACGGGTCTAGTCCAAGAGACCCAGTACTTC
CASSPTGLVQETQYF
>NA|NA|16|TRBV2|TRBJ1-3
TGTGCCAGCAGTGAAGCGGGGGGGTCTTTGGGCCACACCATATATTTT
CASSEAGGSLGHTIYF
>NA|TRBD1|14|TRBV7-6|TRBJ2-7
TGTGCCAGCAGCCCGGACAGGGGTCCCTACGAGCAGTACTTC
CASSPDRGPYEQYF
>NA|NA|16|TRBV6-2/TRBV6-3|TRBJ2-6
TGTGCCAGCAGTGCCGGCCTCTACTCTGGGGCCAACGTCCTGACTTTC
CASSAGLYSGANVLTF
>few|TRBD2|16|TRBV15|TRBJ2-2
TGTGCCACCAGCAGAGCTAGCGGGAGTCTAGTTGGGGAGCTGTTTTTT
CATSRASGSLVGELFF
>NA|NA|16|TRBV4-3|TRBJ1-5
TGCGCCAGCAGCCAAGACGTGGGGGCCTGGTTTCAGCCCCAGCATTTT
CASSQDVGAWFQPQHF
>NA|NA|18|TRBV7-9|TRBJ1-1
TGTGCCAGCAGTTTGATTGGCGGGACACTTGCCCAGAACACTGAAGCTTTCTTT
CASSLIGGTLAQNTEAFF
>many|NA|15|TRBV28|TRBJ1-4
TGTGCCAGCAGTTTGGACGGGGGGCAGAATGAAAAACTGTTTTTT
CASSLDGGQNEKLFF
>few|TRBD2|16|TRBV6-5|TRBJ2-5
TGTGCCAGCAGTTACTCCCTAGCGGGGGCTCAGGAGACCCAGTACTTC
CASSYSLAGAQETQYF
>many|NA|12|TRBV7-2|TRBJ2-7
TGTGCCAGCAGCTCGACAGACGGCGAGCAGTACTTC
CASSSTDGEQYF
>many|NA|12|TRBV3-1|TRBJ2-5
TGTGCCAGCAGCCAGGAAACGGAGACCCAGTACTTC
CASSQETETQYF
>many|NA|14|TRBV28|TRBJ1-4
TGTGCCAGCCTTAAGGGGCCCCTGAGCGAAAAACTGTTTTTT
CASLKGPLSEKLFF
>many|NA|14|TRBV7-3|TRBJ1-2
TGTGCCAGCAGCTTAATCGGGCCAGGGAATGGCTACACCTTC
CASSLIGPGNGYTF
>many|NA|13|TRBV2|TRBJ1-1
TGTGCCAGCAGTGAAGAGTTGAACACTGAAGCTTTCTTT
CASSEELNTEAFF
>NA|NA|15|TRBV27|TRBJ1-2
TGTGCCAGCAGTTTACGGGCCGGGGACGTTTATGGCTACACCTTC
CASSLRAGDVYGYTF
>NA|TRBD1|15|TRBV5-8|TRBJ1-4
TGTGCCAGCAGCTTCGAAGGGGGCCCTAATGAAAAACTGTTTTTT
CASSFEGGPNEKLFF
>few|NA|14|TRBV9|TRBJ2-5
TGTGCCAGCAGCGACGAAGGCGTCCCAGAGACCCAGTACTTC
CASSDEGVPETQYF
>NA|NA|16|TRBV6-1|TRBJ1-1
TGTGCCAGCAGGCAGGCCGAAGGGCTTCAGTACACTGAAGCTTTCTTT
CASRQAEGLQYTEAFF
>many|NA|15|TRBV20-1|TRBJ2-4
TGCAGTGCTAGACTAGCGTCTCTAGCCAAAAACATTCAGTACTTC
CSARLASLAKNIQYF
>many|NA|13|TRBV11-2|TRBJ1-1
TGTGCCAGCAGCTTCGGGGTAAGCACTGAAGCTTTCTTT
CASSFGVSTEAFF
>NA|NA|14|TRBV12-3/TRBV12-4|TRBJ1-3
TGTGCCAGCAGCCCTCTAGTTCAGGGAAACACCATATATTTT
CASSPLVQGNTIYF
>few|NA|13|TRBV5-4|TRBJ2-5
TGTGCCAGCAGCTTCATGGGGATGGAGACCCAGTACTTC
CASSFMGMETQYF
>many|TRBD1|14|TRBV20-1|TRBJ1-6
TGCAGTGCTTCGTCCCTTCAGGGGGGATCACCCCTCCACTTT
CSASSLQGGSPLHF
>NA|NA|15|TRBV5-4|TRBJ1-2
TGTGCCAGCAGAGTAGGCGGGGTTGCTAACTATGGCTACACCTTC
CASRVGGVANYGYTF
>NA|NA|14|TRBV4-2|TRBJ2-2
TGTGCCAGCAGCCAAATGCAGTGGGCCGGGGAGCTGTTTTTT
CASSQMQWAGELFF
>few|NA|15|TRBV6-1|TRBJ1-5
TGTGCCAGCAGGAAATTTTTATCTAACAATCAGCCCCAGCATTTT
CASRKFLSNNQPQHF
>NA|TRBD1|14|TRBV10-3|TRBJ1-5
TGTGCCATCAGTGACCAGACAGGGTCCAAGCCCCAGCATTTT
CAISDQTGSKPQHF
>few|NA|12|TRBV10-2|TRBJ1-1
TGCGCCAGCAGTGAGTCTTTAACTGAAGCTTTCTTT
CASSESLTEAFF
>NA|NA|13|TRBV9|TRBJ1-3
TGTGCCAGCAGCGGGGGGCTCGGGAACACCATATATTTT
CASSGGLGNTIYF
>many|NA|13|TRBV2|TRBJ2-5
TGTGCCAGCAGCAGGGCCCGGCAAGAGACCCAGTACTTC
CASSRARQETQYF
>few|NA|14|TRBV5-4|TRBJ1-1
TGTGCCAGCAGCTCCGGGCGGGGGAGGTCTGAAGCTTTCTTT
CASSSGRGRSEAFF
>NA|NA|15|TRBV7-9|TRBJ2-7
TGTGCCAGCAGCTCAGCGGGCTCCTACTCCTACGAGCAGTACTTC
CASSSAGSYSYEQYF
>many|NA|13|TRBV7-8|TRBJ2-7
TGTGCCAGCAGCGGGTGGGGGGCTTACGAGCAGTACTTC
CASSGWGAYEQYF
>NA|NA|13|TRBV30|TRBJ1-1
TGTGCCTGGATTAGGTTGCCGAACACTGAAGCTTTCTTT
CAWIRLPNTEAFF
>few|TRBD1|15|TRBV6-5|TRBJ1-3
TGTGCCAGCAGTTCAACAGGGGTCTTCGGAAACACCATATATTTT
CASSSTGVFGNTIYF
>NA|NA|14|TRBV6-1|TRBJ1-1
TGTGCCAGCAGTTACGGGCAGGGATACACTGAAGCTTTCTTT
CASSYGQGYTEAFF
>many|NA|13|TRBV9|TRBJ1-2
TGTGCCAGCAGCGCGGGGGCCGTCGGGGGCTACACCTTC
CASSAGAVGGYTF
>NA|NA|16|TRBV9|TRBJ1-1
TGTGCCAGCAGCGTAGAAGGGGGGTCGGATGACACTGAAGCTTTCTTT
CASSVEGGSDDTEAFF
>NA|NA|13|TRBV30|TRBJ1-3
TGTGCCTGGAGTCTTCGGTCTGGAAACACCATATATTTT
CAWSLRSGNTIYF